This T cell receptor beta chain was sequenced for a study of blood T cell repertoires in COVID-19. Across the whole study: The United States, Italy and Spain provided the acute and convalescent COVID-19 samples. From T cells, B-cell-depleted T cells, or PBMCs came the material, which was cDNA or gDNA.

Authors' processing steps: Reference gene primer amplification yielded estimated nucleated cell counts. Repertoires were generated with immunoSEQ multiplex PCR, while TCRdb's copy carries only in-frame clones and drops some. D and trimming were read from the DNA, whereas the V and J calls and clone size are those reported in that table. Among almost 70,000 clones listed, roughly 89% were seen once. V was cut by 6 bases and J by 4 bases, with 12 bases left in between. Germline assignment: CDR1 MDHEN and CDR2 SYDVKM. The CDR3 spans 13 residues. The V call is TRBV28, the J call TRBJ1-2; weak D call: TRBD1 (5 bases). This receptor was obtained from a woman between 50 and 59 years old with active COVID-19. Sample: peripheral blood. This CDR3 is CASRLGGGYGYTF. The CDR3 DNA is TGTGCCAGCAGGCTGGGGGGTGGCTATGGCTACACCTTC.